The present T cell receptor (beta chain) was sequenced within a study of blood T cells in healthy people across ages. Points from the study as a whole: TCR beta diversity, measured per million T cells, fell in a roughly linear way with age. Diversity of TCR beta correlated strongly with naive T cell percentage. It was the long-lived donors that had more naive CD4+ cells and higher diversity than aged donors.

With respect to this clonotype: The target antigen is unknown.

This CDR3 comprises 14 residues. CDR1 and CDR2 from the germline V gene are SGHRS and YFSETQ. V was cut by 1 base and J by 4 bases, with 10 bases left in between. With a J-beta primer mix and a sample-barcoded 5' primer, a second PCR ran about 7 to 11 cycles. MiXCR, applied by TCRdb to the 5' RACE reads, yields one record per CDR3 protein. The sample carries more than 800,000 distinct CDR3 sequences, roughly 26% recorded once. The receptor was isolated from a woman aged 80 or older in good health. Material for sequencing was blood. This chain joins TRBV5-1 and TRBJ2-3; D is ambiguous. CDR3 nucleotides: TGCGCCAGCAGCTTGTCAATTTATTCAGATACGCAGTATTTT. Amino acid sequence: CASSLSIYSDTQYF.